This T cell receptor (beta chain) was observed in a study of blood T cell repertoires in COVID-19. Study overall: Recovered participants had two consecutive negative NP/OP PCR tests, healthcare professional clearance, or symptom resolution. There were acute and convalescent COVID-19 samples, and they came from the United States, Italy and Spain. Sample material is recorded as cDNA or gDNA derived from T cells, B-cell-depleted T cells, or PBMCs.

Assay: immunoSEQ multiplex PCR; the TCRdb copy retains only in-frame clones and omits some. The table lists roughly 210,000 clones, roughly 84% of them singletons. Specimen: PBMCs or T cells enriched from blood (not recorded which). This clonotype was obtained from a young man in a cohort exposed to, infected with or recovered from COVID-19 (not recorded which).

CDR3 sequence (DNA): TGTGCCAGCAGCTTAATCGCAGGGGACAATTCACCCCTCCACTTT. Translation gives CASSLIAGDNSPLHF. The chain is built from TRBV7-2 and TRBJ1-6; D perhaps matches TRBD1 (6 bases). The germline V gene encodes CDR1 SGHTA and CDR2 FQGNSA. The V and J ends lost 2 bases and 7 bases respectively, with 12 bases between them. This CDR3 is 15 amino acids long.